Below, one T cell receptor (beta chain) is given with its context. This entry comes from a study of radiotherapy plus CTLA-4 blockade in lung cancer. The data were produced by immunoSEQ multiplex PCR, yet TCRdb's version contains in-frame clones alone and is incomplete. In the table there are tens of thousands of clones, about 72% of which are singletons. V lost 3 bases and J lost 1; bases outside the gene matches: 2. CDR3 size: 15 residues. CDR1 is LNHDA, CDR2 SQIVND, per germline (reference sequence). The chain recombines TRBV19 with TRBJ1-5; 8 bases line up with TRBD1. The sequence came from a human donor with non-small cell lung cancer who had stable disease on radiotherapy plus ipilimumab. The sample here was peripheral blood, taken from a patient treated with radiotherapy plus ipilimumab. The CDR3 DNA follows: TGTGCCAGTAGTATGACAGGGGAGAGCAATCAGCCCCAGCATTTT. Its translation is CASSMTGESNQPQHF.